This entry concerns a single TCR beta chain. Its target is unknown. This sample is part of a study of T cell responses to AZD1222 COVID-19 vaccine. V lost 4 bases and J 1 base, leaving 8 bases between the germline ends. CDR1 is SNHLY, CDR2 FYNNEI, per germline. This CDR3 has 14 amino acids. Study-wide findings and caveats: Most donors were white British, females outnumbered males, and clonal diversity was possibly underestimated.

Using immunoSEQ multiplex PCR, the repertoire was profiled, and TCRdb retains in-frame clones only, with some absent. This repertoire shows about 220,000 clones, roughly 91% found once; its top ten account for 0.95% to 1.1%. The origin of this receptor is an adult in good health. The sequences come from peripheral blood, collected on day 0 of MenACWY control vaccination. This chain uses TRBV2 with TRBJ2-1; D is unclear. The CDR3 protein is CASSAEISYNEQFF. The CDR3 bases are TGTGCCAGCAGTGCAGAGATATCCTACAATGAGCAGTTCTTC.